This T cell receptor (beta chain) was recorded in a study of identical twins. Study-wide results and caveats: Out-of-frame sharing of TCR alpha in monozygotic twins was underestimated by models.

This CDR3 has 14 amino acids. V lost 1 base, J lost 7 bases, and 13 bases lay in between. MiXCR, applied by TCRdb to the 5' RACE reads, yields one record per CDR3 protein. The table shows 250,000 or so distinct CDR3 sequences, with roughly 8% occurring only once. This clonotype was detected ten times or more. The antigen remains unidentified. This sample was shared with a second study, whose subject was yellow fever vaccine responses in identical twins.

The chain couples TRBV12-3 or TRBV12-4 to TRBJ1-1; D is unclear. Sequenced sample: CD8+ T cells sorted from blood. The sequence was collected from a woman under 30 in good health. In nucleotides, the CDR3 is TGTGCCAGCAGTTTAGTTGGGCAGGCCTTTGAAGCTTTCTTT. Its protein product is CASSLVGQAFEAFF.